This is a list of T cell receptor beta chains from one sample in a study of cytomegalovirus exposure and HLA in healthy donors. Sequencing was performed with immunoSEQ multiplex PCR; in TCRdb, only in-frame clones are kept and a portion is missing. The sample has around 98,000 clones, roughly 70% seen once; the top ten hold under 2.5%. Input material: PBMCs. These receptors were taken from a man over 45 in good health and CMV-seronegative. Each CDR3 is given with its conserved first and last residue. A D gene is named only where the DNA matches it firmly. Some rows mark clone size as missing; the rest say once, few, many or name a class of expanded clone.

V gene	J gene	D gene	clone size	CDR3 DNA	CDR3 protein
TRBV10-3	TRBJ2-2	TRBD2	NA	TGTGCCATCAGTGATCGGCTAGCGGGGGCCCCGAACACCGGGGAGCTGTTTTTT	CAISDRLAGAPNTGELFF
TRBV18	TRBJ2-5	TRBD1	NA	TGTGCCAGCTCACCAACGGGACAGACCCAAGGGGAGACCCAGTACTTC	CASSPTGQTQGETQYF
TRBV7-2	TRBJ1-3	NA	NA	TGTGCCAGCAGCCTTCGACTGTCCTCTGGAAACACCATATATTTT	CASSLRLSSGNTIYF
TRBV30	TRBJ2-7	TRBD1	few	TGTGCCTGGGCGGGACAGGGACTATACGAGCAGTACTTC	CAWAGQGLYEQYF
TRBV28	TRBJ1-5	TRBD1	few	TGTGCCAGCAGCCTAGGGACAGCAAATAGCAATCAGCCCCAGCATTTT	CASSLGTANSNQPQHF
TRBV27	TRBJ2-2	TRBD2	once	TGTGCCAGCAGGCGGGTGGCGGGAGTTGGGACCGGGGAGCTGTTTTTT	CASRRVAGVGTGELFF
TRBV18	TRBJ2-3	NA	NA	TGTGCCAGCTCCCCAAAGGGAGGCCTCCACACAGATACGCAGTATTTT	CASSPKGGLHTDTQYF
TRBV28	TRBJ1-5	NA	NA	TGTGCCAGCAGCCTAAATCAGCCCCAGCATTTT	CASSLNQPQHF
TRBV6-5	TRBJ2-2	NA	few	TGTGCCAGCAGCCAAATCACCGGGGAGCTGTTTTTT	CASSQITGELFF
TRBV5-1	TRBJ2-1	TRBD2	NA	TGCGCCAGCAGCCCAGCCGGGACTAGCGGGGGGTACACAGGGAATGAGCAATTCTTC	CASSPAGTSGGYTGNEQFF
TRBV10-1	TRBJ2-3	NA	NA	TGCGCCAGCAGTGGGGGGCCAGGAAAGACAGATACGCAGTATTTT	CASSGGPGKTDTQYF
TRBV6-1	TRBJ1-5	NA	NA	TGTGCCAGCAGTGAGGGGATGGACAAGCTCAATCAGCCCCAGCATTTT	CASSEGMDKLNQPQHF
TRBV6-5	TRBJ1-1	TRBD1	NA	TGTGCCAGTAACAGGGGGAACACTGAAGCTTTCTTT	CASNRGNTEAFF